This T cell receptor beta chain was recovered during a study of cytomegalovirus exposure and HLA in healthy donors. Study details: Later analysis reported that the approximately 120 validation repertoires shared the platform of the roughly 680 first-cohort repertoires. Study conclusions and caveats: There were some public TCRs occurring in many donors, but most TCR sequences were rare. 164 TCR beta chains were listed as cytomegalovirus-associated. Using the classifier, cytomegalovirus status was reportedly diagnosed with high specificity and sensitivity.

This CDR3 has 14 residues. Germline V gives CDR1 MNHEY, CDR2 SVGAGI. The V end was cut by 8 bases, the J end by 0 bases, with 13 bases between. Concerning this clone itself: Its target is unknown.

The table came from immunoSEQ multiplex PCR; TCRdb's copy has only in-frame clones and leaves some out. This sample carries fewer than 130,000 clones, 89% of them seen once, and the ten largest clones take 1.9%. The sequenced material came from PBMCs. The TCR originated in a woman aged 18-35 years in good health and CMV-seronegative. This chain uses TRBV6-5 with TRBJ1-1; the D gene is possibly TRBD1 (6 bases). The DNA of the CDR3 is TGTGCCAGCCACAGGGAACCCATGAACACTGAAGCTTTCTTT. It encodes CASHREPMNTEAFF.